This T cell receptor (beta chain) was identified in a study of T cells after yellow fever vaccination. Broader study findings: Some clonotypes, a small share, were shared between CD4 and CD8 compartments. Booster samples showed a return of most primary-vaccination clones (roughly 95% CD4, about 85% CD8). Researchers cautioned that FACS-sorted repertoires could harbor abundant clonotypes contaminating from the bulk population.

This clonotype showed up many times. What it recognizes is unknown. Researchers made TCR cDNA using 5'RACE template switching, and this step added a universal primer site and UMIs. Each CDR3 protein is one row after TCRdb ran MiXCR on the 5' RACE reads. The sample has about 340,000 distinct CDR3 sequences, 3% to 4.5% seen once. This sequence was found in a young man who received the YFV17D yellow fever vaccine. Sequencing used PBMCs, obtained 5 days after the yellow fever booster vaccination.

The CDR3 spells CASRQGTYGYTF. CDR3 nucleotide sequence: TGTGCCAGCCGCCAGGGGACCTATGGCTACACCTTC. The rearrangement joins TRBV6-5 to TRBJ1-2; possible D gene TRBD1, 6 bases. The ends were cut back, 8 bases at V and 4 bases at J, with 11 bases in the middle. In germline, CDR1 is MNHEY, CDR2 SVGAGI. The CDR3 is 12 residues long.